This T cell receptor beta chain was found in a study of cytomegalovirus exposure and HLA in healthy donors. The study's findings and limits: It was approximately 150 TCR beta chains that were listed as cytomegalovirus-associated.

Worth noting for this clone: Its specificity is not known.

The CDR3 contains 12 residues. Germline V lookup: CDR1 SEHNR, CDR2 FQNEAQ (reference sequence). Trimming pared 2 bases from V and 7 bases from J, leaving 5 bases between. Measured with immunoSEQ multiplex PCR; TCRdb has only the in-frame clones, and not every one. The sample has 120,000 to 150,000 clones, approximately 90% seen once. The donors were in the roughly 110-subject validation cohort, distinct from the roughly 700-subject first cohort. The sample consisted of PBMCs. The chain carries TRBV7-9 and TRBJ1-4; D uncertain. The source is a man aged 18 to 29 in good health and CMV-seronegative. CDR3 nucleotide sequence: TGTGCCAGCAGCTTAAACGGTGAAAAACTGTTTTTT. Encoded protein: CASSLNGEKLFF.